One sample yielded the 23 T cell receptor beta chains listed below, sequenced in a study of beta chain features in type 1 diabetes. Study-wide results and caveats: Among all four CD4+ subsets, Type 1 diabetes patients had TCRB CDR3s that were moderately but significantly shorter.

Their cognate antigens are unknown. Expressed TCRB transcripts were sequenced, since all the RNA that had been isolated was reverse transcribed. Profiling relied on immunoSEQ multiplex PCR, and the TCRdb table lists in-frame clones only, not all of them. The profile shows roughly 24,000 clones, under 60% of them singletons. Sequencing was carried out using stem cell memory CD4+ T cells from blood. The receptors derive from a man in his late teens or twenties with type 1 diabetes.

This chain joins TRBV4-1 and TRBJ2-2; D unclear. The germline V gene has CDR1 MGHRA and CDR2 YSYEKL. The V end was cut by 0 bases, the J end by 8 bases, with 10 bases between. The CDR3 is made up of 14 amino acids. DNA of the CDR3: TGCGCCAGCAGCCAAGAATCCCTCAGAGGGGAGCTGTTTTTT. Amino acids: CASSQESLRGELFF.

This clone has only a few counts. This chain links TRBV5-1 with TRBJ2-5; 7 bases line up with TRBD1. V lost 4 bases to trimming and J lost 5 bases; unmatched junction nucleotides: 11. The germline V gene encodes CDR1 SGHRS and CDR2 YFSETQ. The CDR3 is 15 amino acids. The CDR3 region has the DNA TGCGCCAGCAGCCGAACCGGGACAGAAAGGGAGACCCAGTACTTC. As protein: CASSRTGTERETQYF.

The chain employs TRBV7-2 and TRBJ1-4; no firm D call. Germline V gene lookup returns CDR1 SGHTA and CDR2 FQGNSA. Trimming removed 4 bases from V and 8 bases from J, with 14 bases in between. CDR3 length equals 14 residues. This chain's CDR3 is CASSSGSGSEKLFF. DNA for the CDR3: TGTGCCAGCAGCTCGGGATCCGGCTCGGAAAAACTGTTTTTT.

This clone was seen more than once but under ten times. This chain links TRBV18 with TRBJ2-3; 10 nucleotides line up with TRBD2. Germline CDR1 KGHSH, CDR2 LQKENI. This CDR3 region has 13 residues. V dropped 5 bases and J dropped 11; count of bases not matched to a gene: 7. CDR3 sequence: CASSGSGRALQYF. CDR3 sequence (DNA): TGTGCCAGCTCAGGCAGCGGGAGGGCCTTGCAGTATTTT.

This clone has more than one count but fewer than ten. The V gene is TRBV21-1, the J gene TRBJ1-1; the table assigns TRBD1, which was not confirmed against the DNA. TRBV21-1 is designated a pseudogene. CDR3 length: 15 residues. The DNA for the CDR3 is TGTGCCAGCGACCGGCCAGGGGAATTGGACACTGAAGCTTTCTTT. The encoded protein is CASDRPGELDTEAFF.

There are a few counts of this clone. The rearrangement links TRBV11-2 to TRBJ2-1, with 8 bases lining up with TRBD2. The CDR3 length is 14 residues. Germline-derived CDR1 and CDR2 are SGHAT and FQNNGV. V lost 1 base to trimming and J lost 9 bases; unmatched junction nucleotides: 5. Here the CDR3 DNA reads TGTGCCAGCAGCTTAGTTTCGGGAGGGGGTGAGCAGTTCTTC. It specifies CASSLVSGGGEQFF.

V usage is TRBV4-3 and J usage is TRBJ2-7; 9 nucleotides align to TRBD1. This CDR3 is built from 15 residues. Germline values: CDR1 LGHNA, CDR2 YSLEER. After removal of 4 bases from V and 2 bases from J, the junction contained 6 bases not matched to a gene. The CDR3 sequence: CASSRQDRGPYEQYF. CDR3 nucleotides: TGCGCCAGCAGCCGACAGGACAGGGGACCCTACGAGCAGTACTTC.

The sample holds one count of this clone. CDR3 coding DNA: TGTGCCACGGGACTAGCGGGGGGCCTCATGAATGAGCAGTTCTTC. Amino acid sequence: CATGLAGGLMNEQFF. The chain has TRBV10-3 and TRBJ2-1, with TRBD2 matching 15 bases. The V and J ends lost 10 bases and 7 bases, in that order; junction bases with no gene match: 8. This CDR3 has 15 residues. Germline V lookup: CDR1 ENHRY, CDR2 SYGVKD.

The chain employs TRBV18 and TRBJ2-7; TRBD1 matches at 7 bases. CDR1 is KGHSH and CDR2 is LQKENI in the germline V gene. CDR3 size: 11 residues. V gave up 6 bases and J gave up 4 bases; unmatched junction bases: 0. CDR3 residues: CASSTGYEQYF. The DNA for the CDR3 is TGTGCCAGCTCGACAGGGTACGAGCAGTACTTC.

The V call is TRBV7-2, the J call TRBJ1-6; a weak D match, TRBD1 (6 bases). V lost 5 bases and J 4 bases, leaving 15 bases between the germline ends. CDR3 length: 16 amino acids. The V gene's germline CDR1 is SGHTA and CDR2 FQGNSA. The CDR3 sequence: CASSLNPTGYNSPLHF. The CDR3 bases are TGTGCCAGCAGCCTCAACCCGACAGGTTATAATTCACCCCTCCACTTT.

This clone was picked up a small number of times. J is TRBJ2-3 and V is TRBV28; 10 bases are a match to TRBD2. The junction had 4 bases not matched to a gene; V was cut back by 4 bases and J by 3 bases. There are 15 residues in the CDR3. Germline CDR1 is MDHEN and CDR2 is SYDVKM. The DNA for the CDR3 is TGTGCCAGCAGTTCAATAGCGGGAGGAACAGATACGCAGTATTTT. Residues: CASSSIAGGTDTQYF.

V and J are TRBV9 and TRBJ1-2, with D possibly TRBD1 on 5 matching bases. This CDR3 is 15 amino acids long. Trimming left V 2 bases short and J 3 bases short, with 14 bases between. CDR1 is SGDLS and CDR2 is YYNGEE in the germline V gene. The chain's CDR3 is CASSVMSGGDYGYTF. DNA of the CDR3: TGTGCCAGCAGCGTCATGTCCGGGGGTGACTATGGCTACACCTTC.

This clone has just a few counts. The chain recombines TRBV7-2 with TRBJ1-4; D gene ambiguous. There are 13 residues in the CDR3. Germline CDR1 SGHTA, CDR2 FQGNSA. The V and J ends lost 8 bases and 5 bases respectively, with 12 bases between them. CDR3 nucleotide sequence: TGTGCCAGCCGTCGAGACGGGAATGAAAAACTGTTTTTT. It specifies CASRRDGNEKLFF.

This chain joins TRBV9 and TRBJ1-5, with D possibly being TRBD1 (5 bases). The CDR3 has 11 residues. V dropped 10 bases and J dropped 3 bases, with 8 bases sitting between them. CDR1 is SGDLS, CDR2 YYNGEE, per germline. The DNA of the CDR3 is TGTGCCTCAGGGAACAATCAGCCCCAGCATTTT. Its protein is CASGNNQPQHF.

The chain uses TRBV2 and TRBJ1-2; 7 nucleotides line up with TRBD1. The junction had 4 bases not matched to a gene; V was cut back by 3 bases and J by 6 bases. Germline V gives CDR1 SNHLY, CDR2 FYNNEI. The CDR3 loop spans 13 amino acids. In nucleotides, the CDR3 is TGTGCCAGCAGTGAGGGACAGTGGAATGGCTACACCTTC. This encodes CASSEGQWNGYTF.

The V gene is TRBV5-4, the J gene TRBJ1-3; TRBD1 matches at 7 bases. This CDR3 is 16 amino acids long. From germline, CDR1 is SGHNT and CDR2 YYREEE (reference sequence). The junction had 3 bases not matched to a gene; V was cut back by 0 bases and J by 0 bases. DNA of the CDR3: TGTGCCAGCAGCTTGGGGGGGACAGTCTCTGGAAACACCATATATTTT. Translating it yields CASSLGGTVSGNTIYF. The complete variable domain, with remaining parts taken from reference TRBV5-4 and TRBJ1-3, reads ETGVTQSPTHLIKTRGQQVTLRCSSQSGHNTVSWYQQALGQGPQFIFQYYREEENGRGNFPPRFSGLQFPNYSSELNVNALELDDSALYLCASSLGGTVSGNTIYFGEGSWLTVV.

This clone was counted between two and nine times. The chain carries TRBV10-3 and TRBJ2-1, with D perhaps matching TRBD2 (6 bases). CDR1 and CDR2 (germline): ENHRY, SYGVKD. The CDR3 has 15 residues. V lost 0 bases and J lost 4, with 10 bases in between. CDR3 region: CAISESVSGYNEQFF. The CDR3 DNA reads TGTGCCATCAGTGAGTCGGTTAGCGGTTACAATGAGCAGTTCTTC.

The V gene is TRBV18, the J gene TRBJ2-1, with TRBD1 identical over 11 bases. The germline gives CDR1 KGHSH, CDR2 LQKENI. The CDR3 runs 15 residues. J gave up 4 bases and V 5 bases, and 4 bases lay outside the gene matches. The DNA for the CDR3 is TGTGCCAGCTCAGCGGGGACAGGGGGGTACAATGAGCAGTTCTTC. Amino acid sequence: CASSAGTGGYNEQFF.

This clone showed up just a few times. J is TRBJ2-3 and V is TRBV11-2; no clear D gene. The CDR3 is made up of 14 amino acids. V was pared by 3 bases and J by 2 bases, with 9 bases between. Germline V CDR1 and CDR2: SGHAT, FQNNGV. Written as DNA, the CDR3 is TGTGCCAGCAGCTTGAGTCCTTTCACAGATACGCAGTATTTT. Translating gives CASSLSPFTDTQYF.

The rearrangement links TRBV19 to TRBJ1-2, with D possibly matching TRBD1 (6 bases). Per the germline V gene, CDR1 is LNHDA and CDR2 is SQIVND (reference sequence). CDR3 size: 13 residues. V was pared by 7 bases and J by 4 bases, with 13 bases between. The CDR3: CASTGQTFYGYTF. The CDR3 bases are TGTGCCAGTACCGGACAGACCTTCTATGGCTACACCTTC.

The CDR3 here is CASSDRGQNTGELFF. The DNA for the CDR3 is TGTGCCAGCAGCGACAGGGGGCAGAACACCGGGGAGCTGTTTTTT. The chain has TRBV9 and TRBJ2-2; 9 nucleotides align to TRBD1. There are 15 residues in the CDR3. The V and J ends lost 3 bases and 1 base, in that order; junction bases with no gene match: 1. CDR1 is SGDLS and CDR2 is YYNGEE in the germline V gene.

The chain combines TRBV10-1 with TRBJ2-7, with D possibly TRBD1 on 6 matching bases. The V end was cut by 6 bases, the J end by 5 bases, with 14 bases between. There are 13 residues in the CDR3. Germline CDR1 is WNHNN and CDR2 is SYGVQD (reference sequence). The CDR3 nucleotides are TGCGCCAGCAGCCTTGAACAGGGTCACGAGCAGTACTTC. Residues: CASSLEQGHEQYF.

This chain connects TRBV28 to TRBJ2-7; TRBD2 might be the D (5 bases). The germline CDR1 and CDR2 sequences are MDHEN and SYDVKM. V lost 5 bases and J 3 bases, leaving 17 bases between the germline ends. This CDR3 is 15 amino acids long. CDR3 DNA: TGTGCCAGCAGTAGAGGCGGACTGCTCGTCTACGAGCAGTACTTC. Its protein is CASSRGGLLVYEQYF.